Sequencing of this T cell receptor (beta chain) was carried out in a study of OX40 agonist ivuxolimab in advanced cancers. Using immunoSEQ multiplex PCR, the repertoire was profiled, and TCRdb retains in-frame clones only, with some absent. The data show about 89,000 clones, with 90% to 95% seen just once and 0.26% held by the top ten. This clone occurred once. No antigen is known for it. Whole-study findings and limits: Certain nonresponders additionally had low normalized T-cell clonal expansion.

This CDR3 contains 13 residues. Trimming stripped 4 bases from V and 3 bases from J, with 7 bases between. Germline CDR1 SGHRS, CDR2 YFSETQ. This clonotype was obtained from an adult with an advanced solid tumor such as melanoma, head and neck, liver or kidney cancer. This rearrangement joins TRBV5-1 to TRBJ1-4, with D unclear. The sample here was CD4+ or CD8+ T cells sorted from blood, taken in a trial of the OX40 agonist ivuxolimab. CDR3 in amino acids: CASSRAANEKLFF. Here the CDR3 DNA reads TGCGCCAGCAGCCGGGCCGCTAATGAAAAACTGTTTTTT. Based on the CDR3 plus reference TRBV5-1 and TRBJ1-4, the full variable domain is KAGVTQTPRYLIKTRGQQVTLSCSPISGHRSVSWYQQTPGQGLQFLFEYFSETQRNKGNFPGRFSGRQFSNSRSEMNVSTLELGDSALYLCASSRAANEKLFFGSGTQLSVL.